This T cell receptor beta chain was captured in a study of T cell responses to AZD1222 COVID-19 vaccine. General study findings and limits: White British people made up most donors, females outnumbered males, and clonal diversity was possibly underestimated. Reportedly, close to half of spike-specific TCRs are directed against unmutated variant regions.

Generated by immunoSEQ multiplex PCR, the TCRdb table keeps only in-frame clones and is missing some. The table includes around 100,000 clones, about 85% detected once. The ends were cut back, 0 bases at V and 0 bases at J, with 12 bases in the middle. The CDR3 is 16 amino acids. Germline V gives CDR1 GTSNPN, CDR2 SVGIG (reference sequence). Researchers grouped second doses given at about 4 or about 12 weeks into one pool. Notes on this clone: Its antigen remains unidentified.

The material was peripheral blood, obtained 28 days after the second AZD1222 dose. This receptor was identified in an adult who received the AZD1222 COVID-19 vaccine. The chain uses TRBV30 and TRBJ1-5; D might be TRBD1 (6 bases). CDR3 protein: CAWSVSGGLSNQPQHF. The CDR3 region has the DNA TGTGCCTGGAGTGTATCCGGGGGCCTTAGCAATCAGCCCCAGCATTTT.